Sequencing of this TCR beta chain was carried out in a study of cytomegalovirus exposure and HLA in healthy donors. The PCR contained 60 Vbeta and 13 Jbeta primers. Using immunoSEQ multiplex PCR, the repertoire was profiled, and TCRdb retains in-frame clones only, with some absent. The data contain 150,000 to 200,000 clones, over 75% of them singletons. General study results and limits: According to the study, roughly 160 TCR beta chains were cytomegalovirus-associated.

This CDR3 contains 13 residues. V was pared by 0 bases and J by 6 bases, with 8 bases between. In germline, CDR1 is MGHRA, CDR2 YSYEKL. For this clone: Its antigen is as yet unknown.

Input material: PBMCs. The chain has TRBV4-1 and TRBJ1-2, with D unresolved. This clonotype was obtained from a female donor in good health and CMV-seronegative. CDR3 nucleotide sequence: TGCGCCAGCAGCCAAGATGGAGGGAATGGCTACACCTTC. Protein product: CASSQDGGNGYTF.